The 21 T cell receptor beta chains in this list originate from one sample, sequenced in a study of early T cells in non-severe SARS-CoV-2 infection. TCRdb independently ran MiXCR on the 5' RACE reads; one entry per CDR3 protein. The sample includes about 66,000 distinct CDR3 sequences, roughly a fifth of them seen just once. The sample in question was whole blood, obtained at baseline. These receptors all stem from an adult who was a healthcare worker with PCR-confirmed SARS-CoV-2 infection or an uninfected control (not recorded which).

The chain joins TRBV7-3 to TRBJ2-2; 7 bases fit TRBD1. Germline V CDR1 and CDR2: SGHTA, FQGTGA. The CDR3 runs 15 residues. V shed 4 bases and J 5 bases; nucleotides not matched to a gene: 7. The CDR3 nucleotides read TGTGCCAGCAGCTCACGACAGGGCCCTACCGGGGAGCTGTTTTTT. Its translation: CASSSRQGPTGELFF.

V and J are TRBV7-8 and TRBJ2-1, with 7 bases matching TRBD1. Unmatched junction bases numbered 3, after V lost 1 base and J lost 6 bases. The CDR3 is made up of 14 amino acids. The germline CDR1 and CDR2 sequences are SGHVS and FQNEAQ. The CDR3 loop reads CASSLGDSRNEQFF. In DNA, the CDR3 is TGTGCCAGCAGCTTAGGGGACAGTCGCAATGAGCAGTTCTTC.

The V call is TRBV11-3, the J call TRBJ2-2; no clear D. This CDR3 comprises 14 residues. Trimming took off 4 bases at V and 6 bases at J, with 12 bases between the two ends. CDR1 is SGHNT and CDR2 is YENEEA in the germline V gene. The CDR3 DNA reads TGTGCCAGCAGCTGGATTCTCAACCCCGGGGAGCTGTTTTTT. Residues: CASSWILNPGELFF.

The table lists this clonotype with a few counts. This chain connects TRBV29-1 to TRBJ1-4; possible D gene TRBD1, 6 bases. The CDR3 spans 12 residues. CDR1 SQVTM and CDR2 ANQGSEA come from the germline V gene. The CDR3 loop is CKLHREPEKLFF. Written as DNA, the CDR3 is TGCAAGCTACACAGGGAACCTGAAAAACTGTTTTTT.

V and J are TRBV24-1 and TRBJ2-3; D unresolved. From germline, CDR1 is KGHDR and CDR2 SFDVKD. Trimming left V 3 bases short and J 4 bases short, with 13 bases between. The CDR3 loop spans 15 amino acids. The CDR3 reads CATSDPRGAPDTQYF. For the CDR3, the DNA is TGTGCCACCAGTGATCCGCGTGGAGCCCCAGATACGCAGTATTTT.

The chain joins TRBV10-3 to TRBJ2-3, with 12 bases identical to TRBD2. CDR3 length: 14 amino acids. CDR1 and CDR2 (germline): ENHRY, SYGVKD. V shed 10 bases and J 6 bases; nucleotides not matched to a gene: 8. CDR3 DNA sequence: TGTGCCACCCGGGGGGGACTAGCGGGCGATACGCAGTATTTT. This encodes CATRGGLAGDTQYF.

The chain recombines TRBV3-1 with TRBJ1-6; no firm D call. The CDR3 is 14 residues long. V lost 0 bases, J lost 7 bases, and 7 bases lay in between. Per germline, CDR1 LGHDT and CDR2 YNNKEL (reference sequence). CDR3: CASSQEGANSPLHF. The CDR3 DNA reads as TGTGCCAGCAGCCAAGAAGGAGCAAATTCACCCCTCCACTTT.

This clonotype has just a few counts. The chain combines TRBV6-6 with TRBJ2-1, with 7 bases aligning to TRBD2. The germline V gene has CDR1 MNHNY and CDR2 SVGAGI (reference sequence). Losses at the gene ends were 5 bases for V and 7 bases for J; bases not matched to a gene: 14. The CDR3 is 16 residues long. The CDR3 sequence is CASSVFRVAGANEQFF. The CDR3 nucleotides read TGTGCCAGCAGTGTTTTCCGGGTAGCGGGTGCTAATGAGCAGTTCTTC.

This clonotype came up a few times. The chain uses TRBV2 and TRBJ2-1, with D maybe TRBD2 (7 bases). The CDR3 sequence is 14 residues long. Germline assignment: CDR1 SNHLY and CDR2 FYNNEI. The V end lost 9 bases, the J end lost 5 bases, and 17 bases lay between the germline ends. This chain's CDR3 is CARGGASPHNEQFF. The CDR3 coding sequence is TGTGCCAGAGGGGGGGCTAGCCCCCACAATGAGCAGTTCTTC.

The chain carries TRBV5-1 and TRBJ2-5; D possibly matches TRBD1 or TRBD2 (5 bases each). The CDR3 contains 13 residues. Germline CDR1 and CDR2: SGHRS and YFSETQ. Trimming left V 6 bases short and J 3 bases short, with 12 bases between. The CDR3 bases are TGCGCCAGCACGATTGGGGGTGAAGAGACCCAGTACTTC. Translated, it gives CASTIGGEETQYF.

This clonotype was seen a few times. This chain connects TRBV5-4 to TRBJ1-2; D might be TRBD1 (5 bases). Per the germline V gene, CDR1 is SGHNT and CDR2 is YYREEE (reference sequence). V lost 4 bases, J lost 6 bases, and 16 bases lay in between. The CDR3 sequence is 14 residues long. The CDR3 DNA is TGTGCCAGCAGCCCCAGACCCCTGGGGGATGGCTACACCTTC. Translating gives CASSPRPLGDGYTF.

The V and J genes are TRBV29-1 and TRBJ2-7; 8 nucleotides align to TRBD1. The V gene end was trimmed by 7 bases and the J gene end by 0 bases; junction bases not matched to a gene: 5. The CDR3 extends over 13 amino acids. Germline CDR1 SQVTM, CDR2 ANQGSEA. The CDR3 nucleotides are TGCAGCGCAAAGACAGGGGCCTCCTACGAGCAGTACTTC. It codes for CSAKTGASYEQYF.

Notes on this clonotype: This sequence may be a read error, since a much larger clone differs from it by one base. The chain recombines TRBV3-1 with TRBJ1-6; the D gene is possibly TRBD1 (6 bases). Germline lookup yields CDR1 LGHDT and CDR2 YNNKEL (reference sequence). The CDR3 is 14 residues long. V was cut by 7 bases and J by 9 bases, with 16 bases left in between. CDR3 region: CASNERDIGSPLHF. In nucleotides, the CDR3 is TGTGCCAGCAACGAGAGGGACATCGGTTCACCCCTCCACTTT.

This chain connects TRBV20-1 to TRBJ1-5; TRBD1 is a possible D gene (5 bases). The CDR3 extends over 13 amino acids. Germline assignment: CDR1 DFQATT and CDR2 SNEGSKA (reference sequence). V dropped 6 bases and J dropped 2 bases, with 11 bases sitting between them. CDR3: CSATVGGNQPQHF. The CDR3 DNA reads TGCAGTGCCACGGTGGGGGGCAATCAGCCCCAGCATTTT.

The CDR3: CASSLMAPDLSGGTQYF. CDR3 nucleotide sequence: TGTGCCAGCAGCTTAATGGCGCCGGACCTCTCAGGAGGGACCCAGTACTTC. The V and J genes are TRBV7-3 and TRBJ2-5, with D possibly matching TRBD2 (5 bases). This CDR3 spans 17 amino acids. Trimming shortened V by 1 base and J by 7 bases, and 22 bases separated the two germline ends. Germline CDR1 reads SGHTA; CDR2 reads FQGTGA.

This clonotype has just a few counts. The chain recombines TRBV9 with TRBJ2-1, with 8 bases aligning to TRBD2. Losses at the gene ends were 0 bases for V and 14 bases for J; bases not matched to a gene: 10. Germline CDR1 reads SGDLS; CDR2 reads YYNGEE. The CDR3 is 14 amino acids. CDR3 in amino acids: CASSVGGLGVGKFF. CDR3 DNA: TGTGCCAGCAGCGTAGGGGGACTAGGGGTAGGAAAGTTCTTC.

This clonotype turned up a few times. The chain joins TRBV29-1 to TRBJ1-3; D remains unclear. CDR3 length equals 13 residues. Germline loops: CDR1 SQVTM, CDR2 ANQGSEA. The V and J ends lost 6 bases and 4 bases respectively, with 13 bases between them. CDR3 amino acids: CSVATDIGNTIYF. In nucleotides, the CDR3 is TGCAGCGTCGCGACGGATATAGGAAACACCATATATTTT.

This clonotype has only a few counts. A junction end diverges from the germline sequence, so it may reflect a read error. J is TRBJ1-5 and V is TRBV6-2 or TRBV6-3; D remains ambiguous. Germline CDR1 MNHEY, CDR2 SVGEGT. The CDR3 consists of 12 residues. CDR3: CASSPSIQPQHF. The DNA for the CDR3 is TGTGCCAGCAGCCCGAGCATTCAGCCCCAGCATTTT.

This clonotype has only a few counts. The chain recombines TRBV7-3 with TRBJ2-7; the D gene is possibly TRBD2 (7 bases). Germline CDR1 is SGHTA and CDR2 is FQGTGA. Trimming took 4 bases from V and 4 from J, leaving 14 bases between them. The CDR3 is made up of 14 amino acids. The CDR3 is CASSSTGGEYEQYF. As DNA, the CDR3 is TGTGCCAGCAGCTCCACGGGGGGCGAATACGAGCAGTACTTC.

The V gene is TRBV7-6, the J gene TRBJ2-2; TRBD2 aligns across 7 bases. CDR3 length: 16 amino acids. V dropped 7 bases and J dropped 6; count of bases not matched to a gene: 14. Germline CDR1 SGHVS, CDR2 FNYEAQ. CDR3 bases: TGTGCCAGCACCCCTTTGGGAAGCGGGGTCGCCGGGGAGCTGTTTTTT. Its protein is CASTPLGSGVAGELFF.

This clonotype was seen a handful of times. J is TRBJ2-2 and V is TRBV3-1; D unresolved. The CDR3 extends over 16 amino acids. Trimming cost V 0 bases and J 2 bases, with 10 bases left between them. The germline V gene encodes CDR1 LGHDT and CDR2 YNNKEL (reference sequence). The CDR3 is CASSQEGLVNTGELFF. DNA of the CDR3: TGTGCCAGCAGCCAAGAAGGGCTAGTAAACACCGGGGAGCTGTTTTTT.